This T cell receptor (beta chain) was captured by sequencing in a study of T cells in Graves' hyperthyroidism and ophthalmopathy. Researchers amplified the TCR beta CDR3 regions from RNA transcripts. TCR CDR3 regions were first amplified by RT-PCR with HTBI primers. TCRdb reprocessed the multiplex PCR reads with MiXCR, giving one entry per CDR3 protein. The sample shows a few hundred thousand distinct CDR3 sequences, roughly 14% of them seen only once. There are many counts of this clonotype. The receptor was isolated from a man aged 25 to 40 with Graves' hyperthyroidism that later progressed to Graves' ophthalmopathy. Sequencing was performed on blood.

CDR3 nucleotide sequence: TGTGCCAGCAGTGGACGACAGTCTAACTATGGCTACACCTTC. Its translation is CASSGRQSNYGYTF. The chain is built from TRBV2 and TRBJ1-2; D is possibly TRBD1 (5 bases). Looked up from germline, CDR1 is SNHLY and CDR2 is FYNNEI. Between the trimmed V and J ends, which lost 4 bases and 0 bases, there was a span of 9 bases. CDR3 size: 14 residues. The full variable domain, rest sourced from reference TRBV2 and TRBJ1-2, is EPEVTQTPSHQVTQMGQEVILRCVPISNHLYFYWYRQILGQKVEFLVSFYNNEISEKSEIFDDQFSVERPDGSNFTLKIRSTKLEDSAMYFCASSGRQSNYGYTFGSGTRLTVV.